This record looks at one T cell receptor (beta chain) sequence and its context. This clone was observed a handful of times. Its antigen is not yet known. No clone much larger than this one lies a single base away; base qualities are absent. This specimen belongs to a study of shared clonotypes between healthy human individuals (dated by TCRdb to 2018 to 2020). About the full investigation: The cohort included three men and a couple of women between 18 and 49 years of age. For each donor, three plates each were used for CD4 naive and CD4 memory, two plates were used for CD8 naive, and one plate was used for CD8 memory. The study deeply sequenced blood TCR repertoires of several healthy adults to estimate repertoire size and the extent of clonotype sharing between individuals. Libraries were prepared and TCR repertoires were sequenced by different laboratories using diverse techniques, in order to increase sequencing depth and limit assay-specific biases. Each donor's leukapheresis produced roughly between about 0.8 and 10 billion PBMCs. Study-wide findings and limitations: When several donors were compared, the shared fraction of clonotypes was about 5% for naive CD4, 3% to 4% for naive CD8, 2.3% for memory CD4, and 0.4% for memory CD8. Compared with non-shared clonotypes, the clonotypes found in all four sorted-subset donors had higher generation probabilities. Because the study included only a small number of donors, the genetic and exposure-history diversity represented was limited. Pairwise subsampling led to the expectation that sequencing depth would affect the degree of clonotype sharing among donors. Naive subsets generally had larger estimated clonotype richness than memory subsets did. Sampling was restricted to blood, and TCR repertoires in tissue are likely to differ from TCR repertoires in blood. Rarefaction of sorted-subset datasets indicated incomplete sequencing despite the large sequencing depth.

CD8 naive samples were obtained by positive selection for CCR7 among CD45RO-negative cells, yielding a CD45RA+CCR7+ population from which TemRA cells were excluded. Healthy HIV-negative adults with no recently reported acute infections or vaccinations were included as donors. Every donor was a Caucasian adult living in Nashville, Tennessee, USA. Blood was obtained by leukapheresis, after which PBMCs were separated by Ficoll-Histopaque density gradient centrifugation and cryopreserved in liquid nitrogen vapor phase. Analytical flow cytometry was used to check the purity and quantity of each magnetically sorted T cell population. Genomic DNA was isolated from every sorted fraction and measured by UV absorbance on a Nanodrop 2000c. Using the deep immunoSEQ assay, TCR CDR3 regions were amplified from genomic DNA by multiplex PCR. Extracted genomic DNA from each cell subset was spread evenly across all wells of several immunoSEQ 96-well plates, with each plate serving as a replicate. Each replicate PCR for sorted subsets received around 200 ng genomic DNA, equal to around 32,000 T cell genomes. The purified libraries were quantified using a Qubit 3.0 fluorometer, sized with a Bioanalyzer 2100, and then quantified again using the KAPA Library Quantification kit. Every immunoSEQ 96-well plate was sequenced on a dedicated single-read 150-cycle Illumina NextSeq 550 flow cell. From the authors' description of their analysis: Because the immunoSEQ output held only junctional sequences and lacked quality scores, the filtering could not match the filtering applied to full-length reads. To assign V/J genes and CDR3, sequences were annotated using PyIR, a Python wrapper for IgBLAST v1.9, with IMGT germline references. Reads were removed for weak V/J assignments (E-value above 1e-6), missing CDR3, stop codons, out-of-frame junctions, or ambiguous translated residues. V3J clonotypes were defined by identical inferred V gene, J gene, and CDR3 amino acid sequence. Percentage overlap between repertoires was computed as shared unique clonotypes divided by the size of the smaller repertoire. Richness of each repertoire was evaluated using RTK rarefaction, the Chao1 estimator, and Recon v2.1 estimates of unobserved clonotypes. OLGA was used to compute generation probabilities for all TCRbeta clonotypes that the gDNA method yielded from a few donors. TCRdb took over this immuneACCESS table, retaining in-frame rearrangements with V and J assigned. Such tables are incomplete; in checked studies, under half of the missing clones stem from an unresolved V gene, and the remainder is unexplained. The V and J calls and clone size were taken over from that table, and D and trimming were inferred from the DNA. For this sample there are more than 2 million clones; about 95% appear just once. More than 0.95% of the sample comes from the top ten.

From cysteine to phenylalanine, the CDR3 is 13 amino acids long. The retained sequence is limited to the CDR3, 39 bases, with the frame set at the first base. V is cut by 2 bases and J by 8 bases, and the space between the germline ends is 9 bases. CDR1 LNHDA and CDR2 SQIVND are derived from the germline V gene (reference sequence). The specimen sequenced was naive CD8+ T cells sorted from blood. The cell subset or site label, as the study defines it: CD45RA+CCR7+. The chain links TRBV19 with TRBJ1-4; the D segment cannot be called with confidence. The sequence was collected from a young man in good health. The DNA sequence is TGTGCCAGTAGTATAAATCCGCGGGAAAAACTGTTTTTT. Its amino acids are CASSINPREKLFF.